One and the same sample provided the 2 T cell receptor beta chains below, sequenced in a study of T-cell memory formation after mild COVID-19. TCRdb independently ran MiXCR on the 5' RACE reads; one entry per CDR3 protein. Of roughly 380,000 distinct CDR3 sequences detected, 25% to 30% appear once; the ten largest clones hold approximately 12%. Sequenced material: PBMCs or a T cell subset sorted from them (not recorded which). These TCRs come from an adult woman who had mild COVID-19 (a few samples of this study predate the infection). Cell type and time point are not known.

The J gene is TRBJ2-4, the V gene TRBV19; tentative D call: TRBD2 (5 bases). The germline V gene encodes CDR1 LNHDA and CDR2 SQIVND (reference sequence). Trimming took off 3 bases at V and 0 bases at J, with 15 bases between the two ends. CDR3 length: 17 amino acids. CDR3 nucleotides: TGTGCCAGTAGTATCAGCGGCACCTTACTAGCCAAAAACATTCAGTACTTC. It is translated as CASSISGTLLAKNIQYF.

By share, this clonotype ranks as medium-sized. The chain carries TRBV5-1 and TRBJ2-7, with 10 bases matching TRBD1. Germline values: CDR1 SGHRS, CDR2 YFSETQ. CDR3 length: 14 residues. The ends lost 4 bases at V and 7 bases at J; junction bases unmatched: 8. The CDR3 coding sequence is TGCGCCAGCAGCCCCACGACAGGGGGCGAGGAGCAGTACTTC. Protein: CASSPTTGGEEQYF.